What follows is one TCR beta chain and its context. The antigen remains undetermined. CDR1 and CDR2 from the germline V gene are SGHRS and YFSETQ. This CDR3 has 14 residues. V was trimmed by 0 bases and J by 0 bases, leaving 4 bases between them. The sample comes from a study of T cell responses to AZD1222 COVID-19 vaccine. The study, taken as a whole, reports: Repertoires were obtained only post-peak T cell response. The donor group comprised mostly white British people and more females; the analysis possibly underestimated clonal diversity. Seropositive at baseline were only a handful of AZD1222 recipients.

TCRdb's copy holds only in-frame clones and misses some; the assay was immunoSEQ multiplex PCR. The sample yields some 100,000 clones, about 89% seen once. The chain combines TRBV5-1 with TRBJ1-3; D not resolved. Material: peripheral blood, obtained 28 days after the second AZD1222 dose. This TCR was sampled from an adult who received the AZD1222 COVID-19 vaccine. This CDR3 is CASSLDYSGNTIYF. The CDR3 region has the DNA TGCGCCAGCAGCTTGGACTACTCTGGAAACACCATATATTTT.